These 29 T cell receptor beta chains were sequenced from one sample in a study of beta chain features in type 1 diabetes. Expressed TCRB transcripts were sequenced because the isolated RNA had all been reverse transcribed beforehand. Assay used: immunoSEQ multiplex PCR; TCRdb lists only in-frame clones, some missing. The table shows 250,000 to 300,000 clones, with approximately 15% occurring only once. Regarding the study as a whole: Patients with Type 1 diabetes showed moderately but significantly shorter TCRB CDR3s in all four CD4+ subsets.

The antigens for these receptors are not known. Sample: naive CD4+ T cells from blood. Receptor source: a man aged 30-40 years with type 1 diabetes.

This clone was found a few times. The chain has TRBV9 and TRBJ2-5; 8 bases agree with TRBD2. The V segment lost 0 bases and the J segment 5 bases; nucleotides outside the gene matches: 6. Germline V CDR1 and CDR2: SGDLS, YYNGEE. The CDR3 contains 15 residues. This CDR3 reads CASSVAGGARETQYF. CDR3 DNA: TGTGCCAGCAGCGTAGCGGGGGGGGCTCGGGAGACCCAGTACTTC.

The J gene is TRBJ1-2, the V gene TRBV7-8; TRBD1 matches 12 bases. The V and J ends lost 5 bases and 3 bases, in that order; junction bases with no gene match: 10. CDR3 length equals 17 residues. Germline V gives CDR1 SGHVS, CDR2 FQNEAQ. The CDR3 coding sequence is TGTGCCAGCAGCCTTAGGGACAGGGGGCGCGGGGACTATGGCTACACCTTC. It translates to CASSLRDRGRGDYGYTF.

This clone was counted between two and nine times. This chain uses TRBV6-6 with TRBJ2-5; TRBD2 is a possible D gene (6 bases). The CDR3 is 13 residues long. Germline V gives CDR1 MNHNY, CDR2 SVGAGI (reference sequence). The V end lost 0 bases, the J end lost 7 bases, and 9 bases lay between the germline ends. The CDR3 region has the DNA TGTGCCAGCAGTTACTCGGGGGGAAGGACCCAGTACTTC. Translation: CASSYSGGRTQYF.

The sample holds a few counts of this clone. V gene TRBV11-2 combines with J gene TRBJ2-5, with D tentatively TRBD2 (6 bases). The CDR3 runs to 15 residues. In germline, CDR1 is SGHAT, CDR2 FQNNGV. V gave up 5 bases and J gave up 2 bases, with 15 bases separating them. The CDR3 here is CASSPPEGSQETQYF. The CDR3 DNA follows: TGTGCCAGCAGCCCCCCGGAGGGAAGTCAAGAGACCCAGTACTTC.

This clone showed up just a few times. CDR3 residues: CASSEAADRPSNEQFF. CDR3 DNA: TGTGCCAGCAGTGAAGCGGCCGATCGCCCGTCCAATGAGCAGTTCTTC. This rearrangement joins TRBV2 to TRBJ2-1; D is undetermined. Trimming shortened V by 0 bases and J by 6 bases, and 15 bases separated the two germline ends. The CDR3 contains 16 residues. CDR1 is SNHLY, CDR2 FYNNEI, per germline. Combining the CDR3 with reference TRBV2 and TRBJ2-1 gives the whole variable domain EPEVTQTPSHQVTQMGQEVILRCVPISNHLYFYWYRQILGQKVEFLVSFYNNEISEKSEIFDDQFSVERPDGSNFTLKIRSTKLEDSAMYFCASSEAADRPSNEQFFGPGTRLTVL.

This clone was seen a few times. The chain employs TRBV6-5 and TRBJ2-7, with D possibly matching TRBD1 (6 bases). From germline, CDR1 is MNHEY and CDR2 SVGAGI. The CDR3 is 16 residues long. The V end was cut by 2 bases, the J end by 0 bases, with 14 bases between. CDR3 coding DNA: TGTGCCAGCAGTTACGGCAGGGGCCCATTCTCCTACGAGCAGTACTTC. Translation: CASSYGRGPFSYEQYF.

This clone was picked up a small number of times. The rearrangement uses TRBV28 and TRBJ2-2, with D possibly TRBD2 on 6 matching bases. Germline assignment: CDR1 MDHEN and CDR2 SYDVKM. The CDR3 extends over 14 amino acids. V gave up 5 bases and J gave up 5 bases, with 12 bases separating them. CDR3 amino acids: CASSTAGKTGELFF. The DNA for the CDR3 is TGTGCCAGCAGTACCGCGGGAAAAACCGGGGAGCTGTTTTTT.

This rearrangement joins TRBV5-6 to TRBJ2-5; unclear D gene. In germline, CDR1 is SGHDT, CDR2 YYEEEE. The CDR3 runs 16 residues. V was clipped by 0 bases and J by 7 bases, with 19 bases between them. DNA of the CDR3: TGTGCCAGCAGCTTGGAGCTGACGGCGGCAGTTGGGACCCAGTACTTC. Its translation is CASSLELTAAVGTQYF.

The genes are TRBV29-1 and TRBJ1-1; D is unclear. This CDR3 is 12 amino acids long. CDR1 and CDR2 from the germline V gene are SQVTM and ANQGSEA. The ends were cut back, 3 bases at V and 10 bases at J, with 15 bases in the middle. The CDR3 sequence is CSVEGTVGRAFF. CDR3 DNA sequence: TGCAGCGTTGAGGGTACGGTAGGGAGAGCTTTCTTT.

This clone was picked up a small number of times. The gene calls are TRBV5-4 and TRBJ2-1; 8 nucleotides agree with TRBD2. The CDR3 has 17 residues. J gave up 1 base and V 0 bases, and 6 bases lay outside the gene matches. CDR1 and CDR2 from the germline V gene are SGHNT and YYREEE (reference sequence). Written as DNA, the CDR3 is TGTGCCAGCAGCTTGGCGGGGAGCGGGAGTTCCTACAATGAGCAGTTCTTC. This translates into CASSLAGSGSSYNEQFF.

This clone turned up a few times. V gene TRBV29-1 combines with J gene TRBJ1-1, with 7 bases fitting TRBD1. CDR1 SQVTM and CDR2 ANQGSEA come from the germline V gene. This CDR3 comprises 13 residues. Germline trimming cut 7 bases from V and 6 bases from J; bases unmatched to any gene: 11. The chain's CDR3 is CSAQGGASPEAFF. CDR3 nucleotides: TGCAGCGCTCAAGGGGGCGCCTCCCCTGAAGCTTTCTTT. The whole variable domain, filled in from reference TRBV29-1 and TRBJ1-1, reads SAVISQKPSRDICQRGTSLTIQCQVDSQVTMMFWYRQQPGQSLTLIATANQGSEATYESGFVIDKFPISRPNLTFSTLTVSNMSPEDSSIYLCSAQGGASPEAFFGQGTRLTVV.

The chain has TRBV29-1 and TRBJ1-1; 7 bases align to TRBD1. With 7 bases clipped from V and 5 bases from J, the junction kept 7 bases outside the gene matches. CDR3 length equals 12 residues. Per germline, CDR1 SQVTM and CDR2 ANQGSEA. This CDR3 reads CSAGTAGTEAFF. The CDR3, as DNA: TGCAGCGCCGGGACAGCTGGAACTGAAGCTTTCTTT.

This clone was detected a few times. CDR3 coding DNA: TGTGCCAGCCATAGCCGCCGAGACGAGCAGTACTTC. The encoded protein is CASHSRRDEQYF. The chain couples TRBV28 to TRBJ2-7; D call uncertain. The CDR3 runs to 12 residues. Germline V CDR1 and CDR2: MDHEN, SYDVKM. V was cut by 8 bases and J by 5 bases, with 13 bases left in between.

The rearrangement joins TRBV5-1 to TRBJ2-5; 10 bases are shared with TRBD2. Germline lookup yields CDR1 SGHRS and CDR2 YFSETQ. V shed 3 bases and J 4 bases; nucleotides not matched to a gene: 6. The CDR3 extends over 15 amino acids. The DNA of the CDR3 is TGCGCCAGCAGCTGGGGACTAGCGTCCTTAGAGACCCAGTACTTC. Translating it yields CASSWGLASLETQYF.

The CDR3 loop reads CASDRTHTEAFF. The CDR3 DNA follows: TGTGCCTCGGACAGGACTCACACTGAAGCTTTCTTT. V is TRBV30 and J is TRBJ1-1; 7 bases line up with TRBD1. Germline CDR1 and CDR2: GTSNPN and SVGIG (reference sequence). V was pared by 7 bases and J by 3 bases, with 5 bases of the junction left unmatched. This CDR3 is 12 amino acids long. Full variable domain (rest looked up from reference TRBV30 and TRBJ1-1): SQTIHQWPATLVQPVGSPLSLECTVEGTSNPNLYWYRQAAGRGLQLLFYSVGIGQISSEVPQNLSASRPQDRQFILSSKKLLLSDSGFYLCASDRTHTEAFFGQGTRLTVV.

This chain uses TRBV9 with TRBJ2-7; 11 bases line up with TRBD1. Germline CDR1 and CDR2: SGDLS and YYNGEE. V gave up 1 base and J gave up 2 bases; unmatched junction bases: 5. The CDR3 has 16 residues. CDR3 residues: CASSVSPGQGAYEQYF. The CDR3 nucleotides are TGTGCCAGCAGCGTATCCCCGGGACAGGGGGCCTACGAGCAGTACTTC.

This clone was counted only a few times. The V and J genes are TRBV5-1 and TRBJ2-1, with a possible D match to TRBD1 (6 bases). V lost 0 bases and J lost 4, with 14 bases in between. The length of the CDR3 is 16 residues. The V gene's germline CDR1 is SGHRS and CDR2 YFSETQ. Here the CDR3 DNA reads TGCGCCAGCAGCTTGGTGGGGGCGGGCGGATACAATGAGCAGTTCTTC. Protein: CASSLVGAGGYNEQFF.

The V gene is TRBV18, the J gene TRBJ2-2; D ambiguous. The CDR3 runs 15 residues. Trimming left V 2 bases short and J 0 bases short, with 7 bases between. The germline CDR1 and CDR2 sequences are KGHSH and LQKENI. In DNA form, the CDR3 reads TGTGCCAGCTCACCAACAGTTTCGAACACCGGGGAGCTGTTTTTT. It specifies CASSPTVSNTGELFF. Complete variable domain (other parts from reference TRBV18 and TRBJ2-2): NAGVMQNPRHLVRRRGQEARLRCSPMKGHSHVYWYRQLPEEGLKFMVYLQKENIIDESGMPKERFSAEFPKEGPSILRIQQVVRGDSAAYFCASSPTVSNTGELFFGEGSRLTVL.

In its sample, this clone was seen a few times. The chain combines TRBV29-1 with TRBJ1-5, with TRBD1 matching over 8 bases. CDR3 size: 13 residues. CDR1 and CDR2 from the germline V gene are SQVTM and ANQGSEA. With V trimmed by 4 bases and J by 5 bases, 4 bases remained unmatched. The CDR3: CSVAGQGDQPQHF. DNA of the CDR3: TGCAGCGTTGCCGGACAGGGAGATCAGCCCCAGCATTTT.

Only a few counts were recorded for this clone. The CDR3 coding sequence is TGCGCCAGCAGCTCCTTAACAGGGGCCCAGTCTTCGGAGCAGTACTTC. It yields the protein CASSSLTGAQSSEQYF. The J gene is TRBJ2-7, the V gene TRBV5-1; TRBD1 aligns across 7 bases. Germline CDR1 is SGHRS and CDR2 is YFSETQ. Trimming took 3 bases from V and 7 from J; bases not matched to a gene: 16. The CDR3 is 16 residues long.

The V call is TRBV28, the J call TRBJ2-3, with unresolved D. Germline V gives CDR1 MDHEN, CDR2 SYDVKM. The CDR3 extends over 13 amino acids. Trimming removed 5 bases at V and 6 bases at J, with 12 bases between. CDR3 in amino acids: CASSHPPVDTQYF. The DNA of the CDR3 is TGTGCCAGCAGTCATCCCCCGGTGGATACGCAGTATTTT.

The gene calls are TRBV10-3 and TRBJ2-3; 12 bases agree with TRBD2. Germline loops: CDR1 ENHRY, CDR2 SYGVKD. The CDR3 has 15 residues. V gave up 4 bases and J gave up 5 bases; unmatched junction bases: 4. The CDR3 is CAISAVGLAGDTQYF. The DNA of the CDR3 is TGTGCCATCAGTGCGGTGGGACTAGCGGGAGATACGCAGTATTTT.

The table lists this clone with a few counts. This chain connects TRBV29-1 to TRBJ1-5; D is unclear. V lost 6 bases and J 6 bases, leaving 15 bases between the germline ends. Looked up from germline, CDR1 is SQVTM and CDR2 is ANQGSEA. CDR3 length: 13 amino acids. The CDR3 is CSVLESSSQPQHF. The CDR3 DNA follows: TGCAGCGTACTTGAGTCCTCGAGTCAGCCCCAGCATTTT. The whole variable domain, filled in from reference TRBV29-1 and TRBJ1-5, reads SAVISQKPSRDICQRGTSLTIQCQVDSQVTMMFWYRQQPGQSLTLIATANQGSEATYESGFVIDKFPISRPNLTFSTLTVSNMSPEDSSIYLCSVLESSSQPQHFGDGTRLSIL.

The sample holds a few counts of this clone. The V call is TRBV18, the J call TRBJ2-5; possibly TRBD1 for D (6 bases). This CDR3 has 14 amino acids. The ends were cut back, 1 base at V and 4 bases at J, with 10 bases in the middle. Germline values: CDR1 KGHSH, CDR2 LQKENI. The CDR3 protein is CASSPRGRLETQYF. The CDR3 DNA follows: TGTGCCAGCTCACCACGGGGGCGACTAGAGACCCAGTACTTC.

There are a few counts of this clone. Other DNA sequences within the sample encode an identical CDR3. The chain uses TRBV30 and TRBJ1-5; no reliable D call. The CDR3 runs 14 residues. Germline values: CDR1 GTSNPN, CDR2 SVGIG (reference sequence). Trimming took 0 bases from V and 1 from J, leaving 7 bases between them. In nucleotides, the CDR3 is TGTGCCTGGAGTGTAGGCGGCAGCAATCAGCCCCAGCATTTT. Translation: CAWSVGGSNQPQHF.

In this sample, this clone turned up a few times. The V call is TRBV5-1, the J call TRBJ1-2, with 7 bases fitting TRBD1. J gave up 4 bases and V 4 bases, and 4 bases lay outside the gene matches. CDR3 length equals 13 residues. Germline loops: CDR1 SGHRS, CDR2 YFSETQ. This chain's CDR3 is CASSRDSSYGYTF. CDR3 DNA: TGCGCCAGCAGCCGGGACAGTTCCTATGGCTACACCTTC.

This clone was recorded a few times. The chain employs TRBV19 and TRBJ1-2, with TRBD1 as a possible D gene (6 bases). CDR3 length: 13 residues. Trimming left V 6 bases short and J 5 bases short, with 13 bases between. The germline V gene encodes CDR1 LNHDA and CDR2 SQIVND (reference sequence). In nucleotides, the CDR3 is TGTGCCAGTAGATTCGGACAGTTGTATGGCTACACCTTC. This codes for CASRFGQLYGYTF.

There are a few counts of this clone. The chain recombines TRBV30 with TRBJ2-1; tentative D call: TRBD2 (5 bases). The length of the CDR3 is 14 residues. The V gene lost 4 bases and the J gene lost 5 bases, with 15 bases spanning the gap. CDR1 is GTSNPN and CDR2 is SVGIG in the germline V gene (reference sequence). CDR3 region: CAWILSQRHNEQFF. The CDR3 DNA reads TGTGCCTGGATCCTCTCGCAGCGGCACAATGAGCAGTTCTTC.

V is TRBV5-1 and J is TRBJ2-2, with D perhaps matching TRBD2 (6 bases). The CDR3 covers 15 residues. V was cut by 1 base and J by 6 bases, with 13 bases left in between. Germline V gives CDR1 SGHRS, CDR2 YFSETQ. The DNA of the CDR3 is TGCGCCAGCAGCTTGACTCTCGGGGGACCCGGGGAGCTGTTTTTT. Its translation is CASSLTLGGPGELFF.